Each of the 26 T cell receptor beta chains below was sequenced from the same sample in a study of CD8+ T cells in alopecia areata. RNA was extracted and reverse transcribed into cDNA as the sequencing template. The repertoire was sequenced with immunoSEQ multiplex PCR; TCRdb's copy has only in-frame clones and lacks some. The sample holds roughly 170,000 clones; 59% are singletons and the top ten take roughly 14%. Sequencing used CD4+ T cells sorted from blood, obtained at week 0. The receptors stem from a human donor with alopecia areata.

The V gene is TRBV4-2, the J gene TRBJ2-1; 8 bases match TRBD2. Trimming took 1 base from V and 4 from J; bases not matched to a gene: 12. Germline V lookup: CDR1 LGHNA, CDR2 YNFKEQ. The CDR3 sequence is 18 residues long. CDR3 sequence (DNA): TGTGCCAGCAGCCAAGCGGGTAATCTGGGCGGGGGGTACAATGAGCAGTTCTTC. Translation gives CASSQAGNLGGGYNEQFF.

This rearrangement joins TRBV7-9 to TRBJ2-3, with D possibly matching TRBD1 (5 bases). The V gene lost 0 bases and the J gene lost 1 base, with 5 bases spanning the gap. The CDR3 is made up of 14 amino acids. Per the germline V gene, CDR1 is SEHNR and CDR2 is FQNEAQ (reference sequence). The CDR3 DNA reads TGTGCCAGCAGCTTAGCCAGGGGCACAGATACGCAGTATTTT. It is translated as CASSLARGTDTQYF.

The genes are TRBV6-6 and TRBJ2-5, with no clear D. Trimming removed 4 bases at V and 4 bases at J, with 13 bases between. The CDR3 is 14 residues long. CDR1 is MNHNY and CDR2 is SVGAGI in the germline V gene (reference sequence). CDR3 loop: CASSSVGLGETQYF. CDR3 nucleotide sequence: TGTGCCAGCAGTTCCGTGGGTCTGGGAGAGACCCAGTACTTC.

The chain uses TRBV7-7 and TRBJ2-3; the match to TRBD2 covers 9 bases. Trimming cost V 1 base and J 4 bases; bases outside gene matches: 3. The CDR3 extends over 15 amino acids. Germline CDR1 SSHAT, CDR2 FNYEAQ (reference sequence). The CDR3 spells CASSLGRGGPDTQYF. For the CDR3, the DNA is TGTGCCAGCAGCTTAGGGCGGGGGGGCCCAGATACGCAGTATTTT.

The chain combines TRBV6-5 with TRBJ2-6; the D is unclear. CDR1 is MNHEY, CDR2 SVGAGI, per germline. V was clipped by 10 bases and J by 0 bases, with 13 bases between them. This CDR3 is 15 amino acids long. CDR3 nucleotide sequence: TGTGCCACCAGCCCACAAAGCTCTGGGGCCAACGTCCTGACTTTC. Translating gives CATSPQSSGANVLTF.

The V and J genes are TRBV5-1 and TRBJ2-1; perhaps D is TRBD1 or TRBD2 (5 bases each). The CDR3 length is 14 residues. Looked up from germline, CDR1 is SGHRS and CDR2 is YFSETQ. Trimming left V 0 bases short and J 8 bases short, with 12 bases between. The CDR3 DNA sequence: TGCGCCAGCAGCTTGGGTCCAGGGCGGGATGAGCAGTTCTTC. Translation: CASSLGPGRDEQFF. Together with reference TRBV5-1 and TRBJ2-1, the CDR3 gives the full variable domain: KAGVTQTPRYLIKTRGQQVTLSCSPISGHRSVSWYQQTPGQGLQFLFEYFSETQRNKGNFPGRFSGRQFSNSRSEMNVSTLELGDSALYLCASSLGPGRDEQFFGPGTRLTVL.

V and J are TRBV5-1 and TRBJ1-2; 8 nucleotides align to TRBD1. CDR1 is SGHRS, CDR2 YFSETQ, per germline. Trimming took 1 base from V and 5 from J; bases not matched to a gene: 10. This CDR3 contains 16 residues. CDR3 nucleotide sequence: TGCGCCAGCAGCTTGAGAGGAGGACAGGGAGCGTATGGCTACACCTTC. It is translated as CASSLRGGQGAYGYTF. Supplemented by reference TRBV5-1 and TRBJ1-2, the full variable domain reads KAGVTQTPRYLIKTRGQQVTLSCSPISGHRSVSWYQQTPGQGLQFLFEYFSETQRNKGNFPGRFSGRQFSNSRSEMNVSTLELGDSALYLCASSLRGGQGAYGYTFGSGTRLTVV.

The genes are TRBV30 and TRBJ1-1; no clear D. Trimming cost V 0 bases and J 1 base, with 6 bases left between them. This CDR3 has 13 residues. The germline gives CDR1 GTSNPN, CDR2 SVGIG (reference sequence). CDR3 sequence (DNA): TGTGCCTGGAGTGTATCTTCGAACACTGAAGCTTTCTTT. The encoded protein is CAWSVSSNTEAFF. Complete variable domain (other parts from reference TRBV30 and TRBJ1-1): SQTIHQWPATLVQPVGSPLSLECTVEGTSNPNLYWYRQAAGRGLQLLFYSVGIGQISSEVPQNLSASRPQDRQFILSSKKLLLSDSGFYLCAWSVSSNTEAFFGQGTRLTVV.

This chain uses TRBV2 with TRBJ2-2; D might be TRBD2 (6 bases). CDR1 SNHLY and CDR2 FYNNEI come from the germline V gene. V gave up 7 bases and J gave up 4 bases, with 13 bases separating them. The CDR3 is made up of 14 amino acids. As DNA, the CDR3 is TGTGCCAGCAAGGGCGGGGCGGCCACCGGGGAGCTGTTTTTT. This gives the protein CASKGGAATGELFF.

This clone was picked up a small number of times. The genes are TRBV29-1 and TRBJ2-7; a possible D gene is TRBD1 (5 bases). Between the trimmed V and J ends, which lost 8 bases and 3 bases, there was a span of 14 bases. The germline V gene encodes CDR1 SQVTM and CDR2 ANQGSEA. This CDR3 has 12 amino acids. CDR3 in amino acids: CSFSGPFYEQYF. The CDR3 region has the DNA TGCAGCTTTTCAGGGCCCTTCTACGAGCAGTACTTC.

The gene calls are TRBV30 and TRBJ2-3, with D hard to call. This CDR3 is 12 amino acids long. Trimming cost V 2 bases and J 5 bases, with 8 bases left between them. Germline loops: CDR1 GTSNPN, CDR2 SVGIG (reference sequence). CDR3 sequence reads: CAWSPSGDTQYF. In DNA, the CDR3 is TGTGCCTGGAGTCCTTCGGGAGATACGCAGTATTTT.

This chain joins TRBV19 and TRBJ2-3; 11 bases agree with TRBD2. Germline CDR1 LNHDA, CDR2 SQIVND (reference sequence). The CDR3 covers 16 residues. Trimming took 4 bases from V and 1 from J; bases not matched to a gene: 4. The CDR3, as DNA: TGTGCCAGTAGTAATAGCGGGGGGGCGCGCACAGATACGCAGTATTTT. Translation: CASSNSGGARTDTQYF.

The CDR3 loop reads CARRDPGTDKNQPQHF. The CDR3 DNA reads TGTGCCAGGAGAGACCCCGGGACCGACAAGAATCAGCCCCAGCATTTT. This chain links TRBV27 with TRBJ1-5; a weak D match, TRBD1 (5 bases). Per the germline V gene, CDR1 is MNHEY and CDR2 is SMNVEV (reference sequence). There are 16 residues in the CDR3. Trimming shortened V by 9 bases and J by 4 bases, and 22 bases separated the two germline ends.

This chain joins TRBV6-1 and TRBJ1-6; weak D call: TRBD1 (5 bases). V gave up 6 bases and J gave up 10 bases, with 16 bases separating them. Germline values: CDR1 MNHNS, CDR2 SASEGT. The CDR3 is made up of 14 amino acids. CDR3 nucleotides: TGTGCCAGCAGCCCCGGGCCCGGGGGGTCACCCCTCCACTTT. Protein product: CASSPGPGGSPLHF.

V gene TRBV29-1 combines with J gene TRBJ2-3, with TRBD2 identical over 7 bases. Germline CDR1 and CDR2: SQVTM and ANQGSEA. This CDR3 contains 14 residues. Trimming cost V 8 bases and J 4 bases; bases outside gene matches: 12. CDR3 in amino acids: CSLRISGIPDTQYF. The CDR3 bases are TGCAGCCTCCGGATCAGCGGGATCCCAGATACGCAGTATTTT.

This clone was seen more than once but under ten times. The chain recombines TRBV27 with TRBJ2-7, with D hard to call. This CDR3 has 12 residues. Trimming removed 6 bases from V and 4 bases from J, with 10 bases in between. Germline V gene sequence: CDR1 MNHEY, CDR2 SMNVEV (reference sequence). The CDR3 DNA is TGTGCCAGCAGCACCTTCCCGTACGAGCAGTACTTC. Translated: CASSTFPYEQYF.

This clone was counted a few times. CDR3 sequence (DNA): TGTGCCAGCATTCTACAGGGAGATACGCAGTATTTT. This translates into CASILQGDTQYF. This chain links TRBV5-5 with TRBJ2-3, with a possible D match to TRBD1 (6 bases). V shed 6 bases and J shed 5 bases, with 10 bases lying between them. The CDR3 is 12 amino acids. CDR1 and CDR2 (germline): SGHKS, YYEKEE (reference sequence). Filled out from reference TRBV5-5 and TRBJ2-3, the complete variable domain reads DAGVTQSPTHLIKTRGQQVTLRCSPISGHKSVSWYQQVLGQGPQFIFQYYEKEERGRGNFPDRFSARQFPNYSSELNVNALLLGDSALYLCASILQGDTQYFGPGTRLTVL.

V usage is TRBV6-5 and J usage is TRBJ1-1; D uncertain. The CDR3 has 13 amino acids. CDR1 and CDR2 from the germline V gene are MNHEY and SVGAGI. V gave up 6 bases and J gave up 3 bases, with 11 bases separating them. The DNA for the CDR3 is TGTGCCAGCAGGCCCTGGGAGGACACTGAAGCTTTCTTT. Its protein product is CASRPWEDTEAFF.

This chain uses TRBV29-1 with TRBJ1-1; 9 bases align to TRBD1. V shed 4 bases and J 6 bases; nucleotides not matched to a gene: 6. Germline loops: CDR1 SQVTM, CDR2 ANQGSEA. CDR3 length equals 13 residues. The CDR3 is CSVGGTGKAEAFF. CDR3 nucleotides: TGCAGCGTTGGAGGGACAGGGAAGGCTGAAGCTTTCTTT.

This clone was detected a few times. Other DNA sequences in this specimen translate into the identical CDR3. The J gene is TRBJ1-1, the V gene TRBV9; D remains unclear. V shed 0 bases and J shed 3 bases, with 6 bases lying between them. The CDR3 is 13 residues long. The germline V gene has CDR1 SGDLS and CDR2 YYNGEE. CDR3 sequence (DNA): TGTGCCAGCAGCGTAGACCGGGACACTGAAGCTTTCTTT. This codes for CASSVDRDTEAFF. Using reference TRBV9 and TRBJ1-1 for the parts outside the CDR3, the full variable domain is DSGVTQTPKHLITATGQRVTLRCSPRSGDLSVYWYQQSLDQGLQFLIQYYNGEERAKGNILERFSAQQFPDLHSELNLSSLELGDSALYFCASSVDRDTEAFFGQGTRLTVV.

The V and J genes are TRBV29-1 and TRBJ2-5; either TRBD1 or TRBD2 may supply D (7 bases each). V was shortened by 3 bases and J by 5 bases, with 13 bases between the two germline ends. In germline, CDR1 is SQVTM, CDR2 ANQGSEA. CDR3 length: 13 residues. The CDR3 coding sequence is TGCAGCGTTGAGACGCAGGGGGGGGAGACCCAGTACTTC. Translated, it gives CSVETQGGETQYF. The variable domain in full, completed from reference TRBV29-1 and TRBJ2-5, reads SAVISQKPSRDICQRGTSLTIQCQVDSQVTMMFWYRQQPGQSLTLIATANQGSEATYESGFVIDKFPISRPNLTFSTLTVSNMSPEDSSIYLCSVETQGGETQYFGPGTRLLVL.

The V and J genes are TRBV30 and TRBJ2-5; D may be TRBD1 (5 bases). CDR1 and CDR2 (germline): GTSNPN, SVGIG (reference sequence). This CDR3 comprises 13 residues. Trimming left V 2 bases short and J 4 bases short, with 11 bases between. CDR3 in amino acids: CAWSLGVGETQYF. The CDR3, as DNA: TGTGCCTGGAGTCTAGGGGTTGGAGAGACCCAGTACTTC.

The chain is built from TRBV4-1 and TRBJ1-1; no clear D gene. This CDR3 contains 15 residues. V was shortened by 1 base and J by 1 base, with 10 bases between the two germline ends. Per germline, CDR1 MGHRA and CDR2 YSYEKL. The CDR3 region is CASSQVVRSNTEAFF. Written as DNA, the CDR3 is TGCGCCAGCAGCCAAGTAGTTCGTTCGAACACTGAAGCTTTCTTT.

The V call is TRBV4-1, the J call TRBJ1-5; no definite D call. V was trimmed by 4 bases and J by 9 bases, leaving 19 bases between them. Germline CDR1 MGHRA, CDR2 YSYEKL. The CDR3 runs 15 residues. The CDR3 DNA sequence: TGCGCCAGCAGCCTAACAGAACTAAACTACCGGCCCCAGCATTTT. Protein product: CASSLTELNYRPQHF.

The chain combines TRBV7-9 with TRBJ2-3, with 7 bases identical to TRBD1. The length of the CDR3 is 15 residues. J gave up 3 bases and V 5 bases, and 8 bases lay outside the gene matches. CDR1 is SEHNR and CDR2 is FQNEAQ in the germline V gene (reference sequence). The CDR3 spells CASSQRTGPTDTQYF. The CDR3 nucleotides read TGTGCCAGCAGCCAACGGACAGGCCCGACAGATACGCAGTATTTT. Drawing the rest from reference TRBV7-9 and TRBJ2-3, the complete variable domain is DTGVSQNPRHKITKRGQNVTFRCDPISEHNRLYWYRQTLGQGPEFLTYFQNEAQLEKSRLLSDRFSAERPKGSFSTLEIQRTEQGDSAMYLCASSQRTGPTDTQYFGPGTRLTVL.

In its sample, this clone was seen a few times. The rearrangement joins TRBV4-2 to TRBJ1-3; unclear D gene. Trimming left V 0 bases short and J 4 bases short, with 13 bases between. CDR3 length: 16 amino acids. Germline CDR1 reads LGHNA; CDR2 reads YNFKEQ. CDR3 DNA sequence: TGTGCCAGCAGCCAAGATCAAGCCCGGTTCGGAAACACCATATATTTT. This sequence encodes CASSQDQARFGNTIYF.